A selection of T cell receptor beta chains follows, all from one sample in a study of blood T cells in healthy people across ages. MiXCR was run by TCRdb on the 5' RACE reads, yielding one entry per CDR3 protein. The sample lists about a million distinct CDR3 sequences; roughly 43% were seen once. Sequences were obtained from blood. The source of these receptors is a man aged 25-45 years in good health. The CDR3 runs from the conserved cysteine through the conserved F or W. D genes are given only for firm matches. Clone size is not always given. Where it is, it says once, few, many or a class for expanded clones.

d_gene,j_gene,v_gene,abundance,CDR3aa,CDR3nt
TRBD2,TRBJ2-4,TRBV7-6,.,CASSRQPRGGEENIQYF,TGTGCCAGCAGTCGTCAACCTCGGGGGGGGGAGGAAAACATTCAGTACTTC
.,TRBJ2-1,TRBV27,.,CASSPITSSYNEQFF,TGTGCCAGCAGTCCGATAACGAGCTCCTACAATGAGCAGTTCTTC
TRBD1,TRBJ2-5,TRBV18,.,CASSLGQGAEETQYF,TGTGCCAGCTCACTGGGACAGGGGGCGGAGGAGACCCAGTACTTC
.,TRBJ2-5,TRBV29-1,.,CSVEDFSEVLEQYF,TGCAGCGTTGAAGATTTCAGTGAGGTGTTGGAGCAGTACTTC
.,TRBJ1-1,TRBV5-1,.,CASSLRLQNTEAFF,TGCGCCAGCAGCTTGAGGCTCCAGAACACTGAAGCTTTCTTT
.,TRBJ1-2,TRBV3-1,.,CASSQGLRTRLTLNYGYTF,TGTGCCAGCAGCCAAGGCCTTCGAACACGTCTCACCCTTAACTATGGCTACACCTTC
.,TRBJ1-1,TRBV4-2,.,CASSPGGGGTTEAFF,TGTGCCAGCAGCCCCGGAGGGGGGGGGACCACTGAAGCTTTCTTT
.,TRBJ2-7,TRBV30,.,CAWRDEGTYEQYF,TGTGCCTGGAGGGACGAAGGGACCTACGAGCAGTACTTC
TRBD2,TRBJ2-3,TRBV12-3/TRBV12-4,.,CASSPRGFSGGPLLTNTQYF,TGTGCCAGCAGTCCGCGCGGCTTTAGCGGGGGCCCATTACTCACAAATACGCAGTATTTT
.,TRBJ2-7,TRBV27,.,CASSLGGLDLSYEQYF,TGTGCCAGCAGTTTAGGCGGGCTCGATTTGTCCTACGAGCAGTACTTC
.,TRBJ1-5,TRBV3-1,.,CASSANLDSGRHF,TGTGCCAGCAGCGCCAACTTGGACAGTGGAAGGCATTTT
TRBD2,TRBJ2-1,TRBV20-1,.,CSAEERGGYFSYNEQFF,TGCAGTGCAGAGGAGCGGGGGGGCTATTTCTCCTACAATGAGCAGTTCTTC
.,TRBJ2-1,TRBV27,few,CASSFNENNEQFF,TGTGCCAGCAGTTTTAACGAGAACAATGAGCAGTTCTTC
.,TRBJ1-1,TRBV6-5,few,CASSYQGSEAFF,TGTGCCAGCAGTTACCAGGGTTCTGAAGCTTTCTTT
TRBD1,TRBJ1-2,TRBV6-2/TRBV6-3,.,CASRSTGDRDGYTF,TGTGCCAGCAGATCTACCGGGGACAGGGATGGCTACACCTTC
.,TRBJ2-5,TRBV7-2,.,CASSSRPVGDGPGSQYF,TGTGCCAGCAGCTCGCGGCCCGTTGGGGACGGACCTGGGTCCCAGTACTTC
TRBD1,TRBJ1-2,TRBV27,.,CASSLNRGNNGYTF,TGTGCCAGCAGTTTAAACAGGGGAAACAATGGCTACACCTTC
.,TRBJ2-7,TRBV12-3/TRBV12-4,.,CASSPRMLRQYF,TGTGCCAGCAGCCCGAGGATGCTCCGGCAGTACTTC
.,TRBJ1-5,TRBV3-1,few,CASSADPGGNQPQHF,TGTGCCAGCAGTGCCGATCCGGGGGGCAATCAGCCCCAGCATTTT
TRBD1,TRBJ2-3,TRBV6-5,.,CASSYSGDSYNEQYF,TGTGCCAGCAGTTACTCGGGGGACAGTTACAATGAGCAGTATTTT
TRBD2,TRBJ2-3,TRBV2,few,CAIGTSGGTHTQYF,TGTGCCATTGGGACTAGCGGCGGCACTCATACGCAGTATTTT
.,TRBJ1-5,TRBV18,.,CAGSPPSWQSNQPQHF,TGTGCCGGCTCACCACCAAGTTGGCAGAGCAATCAGCCCCAGCATTTT
.,TRBJ1-1,TRBV7-2,.,CASSPYGVNTEAFF,TGTGCCAGCAGCCCCTATGGGGTGAACACTGAAGCTTTCTTT
.,TRBJ1-2,TRBV11-2,few,CASSLDIQGGYGYTF,TGTGCCAGCAGCTTAGACATTCAGGGAGGCTATGGCTACACCTTC
.,TRBJ2-7,TRBV4-1,.,CASSQAQGHEQYF,TGCGCCAGCAGCCAAGCACAGGGCCACGAGCAGTACTTC
.,TRBJ2-7,TRBV27,.,CASRDIAYEQYF,TGTGCCAGCAGGGACATTGCCTACGAGCAGTACTTC
TRBD2,TRBJ2-3,TRBV12-3/TRBV12-4,.,CASSFERGDADTQYF,TGTGCCAGCAGTTTCGAGCGGGGGGACGCAGATACGCAGTATTTT
.,TRBJ1-2,TRBV4-1,many,CASSPVGGEYSGYTF,TGCGCCAGCAGCCCTGTGGGAGGGGAGTATTCCGGGTACACCTTC
TRBD2,TRBJ2-3,TRBV7-9,.,CASSSPIKTSGGTDTQYF,TGTGCCAGCAGCTCCCCAATAAAGACTAGCGGGGGCACAGATACGCAGTATTTT
.,TRBJ2-7,TRBV6-5,.,CASRRDTHIYEQYF,TGTGCCAGCCGCCGGGACACGCATATCTACGAGCAGTACTTC
.,TRBJ2-1,TRBV29-1,few,CSVGGVRGNTYNEQFF,TGCAGCGTTGGGGGGGTCCGTGGAAATACCTACAATGAGCAGTTCTTC